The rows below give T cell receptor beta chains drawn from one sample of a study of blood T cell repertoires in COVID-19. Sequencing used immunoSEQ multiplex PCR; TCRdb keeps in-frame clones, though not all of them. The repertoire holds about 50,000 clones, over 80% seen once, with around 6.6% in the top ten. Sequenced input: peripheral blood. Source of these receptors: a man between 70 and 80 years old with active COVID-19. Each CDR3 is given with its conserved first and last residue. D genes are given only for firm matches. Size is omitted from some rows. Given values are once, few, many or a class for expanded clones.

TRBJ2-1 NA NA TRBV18 TGTGCCAGCTCACCAGAGAGGGGGGGCAGCTACAATGAGCAGTTCTTC CASSPERGGSYNEQFF
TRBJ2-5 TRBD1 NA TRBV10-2 TGCGCCAGCACGGACAGGGGGCTTGGGGAGACCCAGTACTTC CASTDRGLGETQYF
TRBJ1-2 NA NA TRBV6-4 TGTGCCAGCAGTGAGACGGGGAACTATGGCTACACCTTC CASSETGNYGYTF
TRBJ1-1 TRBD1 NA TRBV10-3 TGTGCCATCAGGTACAGGGGGAACACTGAAGCTTTCTTT CAIRYRGNTEAFF
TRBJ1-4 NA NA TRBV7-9 TGTGCCAGCAGCTTATCCACAGCAACTAATGAAAAACTGTTTTTT CASSLSTATNEKLFF
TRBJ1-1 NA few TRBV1 TGCACCAGCAGAAAACTACCTTTCAGGAACACTGAAGCTTTCTTT CTSRKLPFRNTEAFF
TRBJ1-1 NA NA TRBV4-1 TGCGCCAGCGCGTGGGACACCTACTACACTGAAGCTTTCTTT CASAWDTYYTEAFF
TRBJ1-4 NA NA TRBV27 TGTGCCAGCAGTTTGAAGGGAGCAACTAATGAAAAACTGTTTTTT CASSLKGATNEKLFF
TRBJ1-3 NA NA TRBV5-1 TGCGCCAGCAGCGGCGGCGGAGGTGGAAACACCATATATTTT CASSGGGGGNTIYF
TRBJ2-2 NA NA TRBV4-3 TGCGCCAGCAGCCAAGTAGGAGGGGTGTTGACCGGGGAGCTGTTTTTT CASSQVGGVLTGELFF
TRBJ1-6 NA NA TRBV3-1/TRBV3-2 TGTGCCAGCAGCCAAGGAGTAGTTTATTCACCCCTCCACTTT CASSQGVVYSPLHF
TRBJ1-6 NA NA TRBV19 TGTGCCAGTAGTCCCAACTGGGGGGGGCTCGCGGATTCACCCCTCCACTTT CASSPNWGGLADSPLHF
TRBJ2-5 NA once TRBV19 TGTGCCAGTAGTAGGGGCGAGACCCAGTACTTC CASSRGETQYF
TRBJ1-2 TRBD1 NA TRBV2 TGTGCCAGCAGTGAAGCTCCGGGACAGGGGCGGGGCTACACCTTC CASSEAPGQGRGYTF
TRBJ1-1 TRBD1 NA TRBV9 TGTGCCAGCAGCGTAGAGGGGGCTTGGACTGAAGCTTTCTTT CASSVEGAWTEAFF
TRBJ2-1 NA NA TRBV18 TGTGCCAGCTCACCCATTGGAGGGATTCATGAGCAGTTCTTC CASSPIGGIHEQFF
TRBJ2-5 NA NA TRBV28 TGTGCCAGCAGTTTAAAGTGGCAGGGCAGCATCGGCCAAGAGACCCAGTACTTC CASSLKWQGSIGQETQYF
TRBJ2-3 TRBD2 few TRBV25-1 TGTGCCAGCAGTGACGGGGGGGATACGCAGTATTTT CASSDGGDTQYF
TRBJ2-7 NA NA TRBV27 TGTGCCAGCAGTCAACCCGGGACAACTTACGAGCAGTACTTC CASSQPGTTYEQYF
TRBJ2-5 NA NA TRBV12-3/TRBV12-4 TGTGCCAGCAGTTTTTCAGAAGAGACCCAGTACTTC CASSFSEETQYF
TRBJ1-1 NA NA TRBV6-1 TGTGCCAGCAGCGAAACTTACAGGGTCGCGAGCACTGAAGCTTTCTTT CASSETYRVASTEAFF
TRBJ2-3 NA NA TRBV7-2 TGTGCCAGCAGCTGGCGAGAGGGAGATACGCAGTATTTT CASSWREGDTQYF
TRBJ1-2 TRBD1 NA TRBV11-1 TGTGCCAGCAGCCCGAGGACAGGGGAGAACTATGGCTACACCTTC CASSPRTGENYGYTF
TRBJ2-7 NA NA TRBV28 TGTGCCAGCAGTTTATGGGGGGGCGAGCAGTACTTC CASSLWGGEQYF
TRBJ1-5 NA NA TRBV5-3 TGTGCCAGAGGGCCCCGTCAGCCCCAGCATTTT CARGPRQPQHF
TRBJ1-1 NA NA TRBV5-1 TGCGCCAGCAGCTTGGGAACAGCTATGAACACTGAAGCTTTCTTT CASSLGTAMNTEAFF
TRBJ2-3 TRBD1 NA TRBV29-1 TGCAGCGTTGATCGGCCAGGGGGCGGTCGCCCAGATACGCAGTATTTT CSVDRPGGGRPDTQYF
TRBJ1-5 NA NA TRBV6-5 TGTGCCAGCAGCAGGGCGGGAGAGCGCAATCAGCCCCAGCATTTT CASSRAGERNQPQHF
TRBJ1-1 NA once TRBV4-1 TGCGCCAGCAGCCAAGAGACAGGGAACACTGAAGCTTTCTTT CASSQETGNTEAFF
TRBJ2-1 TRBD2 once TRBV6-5 TGTGCCAGCAGTTACAACCGACTAGCGCTGAATGAGCAGTTCTTC CASSYNRLALNEQFF
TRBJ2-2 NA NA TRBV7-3 TGTGCCAGCAGCTTGGGGTTAACAGGGAACACCGGGGAGCTGTTTTTT CASSLGLTGNTGELFF
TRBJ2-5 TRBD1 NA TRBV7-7 TGTGCTAGCAGCTCCGGTCAGGGGGCCGGAGAGACCCAGTACTTC CASSSGQGAGETQYF
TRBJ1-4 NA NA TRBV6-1 TGTGCCAGCAGTGAAGGGGGCAGGGCCGCGACTAATGAAAAACTGTTTTTT CASSEGGRAATNEKLFF
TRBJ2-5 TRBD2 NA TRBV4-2 TGTGCCAGCAGCCCTTTAGGACTAGACCAAGAGACCCAGTACTTC CASSPLGLDQETQYF
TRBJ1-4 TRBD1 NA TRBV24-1 TGTGCCACCAGTGAAGACACCGGGACAGTAGGTGCAACTAATGAAAAACTGTTTTTT CATSEDTGTVGATNEKLFF
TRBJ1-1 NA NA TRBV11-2 TGTGCCAGCAGACGCCCCGGAGACACTGAAGCTTTCTTT CASRRPGDTEAFF
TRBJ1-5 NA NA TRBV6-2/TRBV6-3 TGTGCCAGCAGTTACTTGGGGGGAGGTCGGCAGCCCCAGCATTTT CASSYLGGGRQPQHF
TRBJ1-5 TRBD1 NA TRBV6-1 TGTGCCAGCAGTGAGAGACAGGGAGGAAGGGGCAATCAGCCCCAGCATTTT CASSERQGGRGNQPQHF
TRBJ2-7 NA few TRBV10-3 TGTGCCGCCGGGACTGGGGACTACGAGCAGTACTTC CAAGTGDYEQYF
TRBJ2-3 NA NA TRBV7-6 TGTGCCAGCAGCTTAGGGCCAGGGGCAGATACGCAGTATTTT CASSLGPGADTQYF
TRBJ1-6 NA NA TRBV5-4 TGTGCCAGCAGCCTCGCTGGTAGCTACAATTCACCCCTCCACTTT CASSLAGSYNSPLHF
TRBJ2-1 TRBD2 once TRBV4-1 TGCGCCAGCAGCCAAGAACCTAGCGGGGGGGACAATGAGCAGTTCTTC CASSQEPSGGDNEQFF
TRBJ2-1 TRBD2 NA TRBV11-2 TGTGCCAGCAGCCCAGGACTAGCTGCATTTGAGCAGTTCTTC CASSPGLAAFEQFF
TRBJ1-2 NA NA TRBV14 TGTGCCAGCAGCCAAGAGGGGCCCGAAAACTATGGCTACACCTTC CASSQEGPENYGYTF
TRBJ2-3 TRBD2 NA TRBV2 TGTGCCAGCAGTGAACAAGGACTAGGGCTCACAGATACGCAGTATTTT CASSEQGLGLTDTQYF
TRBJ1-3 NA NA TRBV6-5 TGTGCCAGCAAGGACATAACTGGAAACACCATATATTTT CASKDITGNTIYF
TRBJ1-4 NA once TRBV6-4 TGTGCCAGCAGTGAACACAGGGAGGGAAAACTGTTTTTT CASSEHREGKLFF
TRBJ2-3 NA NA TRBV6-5 TGTGCCAGCAGTTCTAGCACAGATACGCAGTATTTT CASSSSTDTQYF
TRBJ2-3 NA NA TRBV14 TGTGCCAGCAGCTCAGCGCCGGGACTGGTCACAGATACGCAGTATTTT CASSSAPGLVTDTQYF
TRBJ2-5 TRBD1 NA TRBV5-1 TGCGCCAGCAGCCCGGGACAGCCTCAAGAGACCCAGTACTTC CASSPGQPQETQYF